These T cell receptor beta chains were read from a single sample in a study of lymphopenia after photon versus proton radiotherapy. The data were produced by immunoSEQ multiplex PCR, yet TCRdb's version contains in-frame clones alone and is incomplete. The table has some 20,000 clones, 70% to 90% seen once; the top ten hold 2.5% to 3.5%. The specimen comprised peripheral blood, sampled from a patient treated with photon-based radiotherapy. These receptors were collected from a woman aged 45-59 years with pancreatic cancer. CDR3s include the opening cysteine and the closing phenylalanine or tryptophan. A D gene is named only where the DNA matches it firmly. Clone size, where shown, is once, few, many, or a class for clones that have expanded.

abundance: .
d_gene: .
v_gene: TRBV5-6
j_gene: TRBJ2-1
CDR3aa: CASSQNNEQFF
CDR3nt: TGTGCCAGCAGTCAAAACAATGAGCAGTTCTTC

abundance: .
d_gene: .
v_gene: TRBV7-9
j_gene: TRBJ1-3
CDR3aa: CAVPRGDTIYF
CDR3nt: TGTGCCGTGCCGCGCGGGGACACCATATATTTT

abundance: .
d_gene: .
v_gene: TRBV27
j_gene: TRBJ1-5
CDR3aa: CASSLSGTFNQPQHF
CDR3nt: TGTGCCAGCAGTTTATCGGGAACCTTCAATCAGCCCCAGCATTTT

abundance: .
d_gene: TRBD1
v_gene: TRBV7-9
j_gene: TRBJ2-7
CDR3aa: CASSQTGQGEYF
CDR3nt: TGTGCCAGCAGCCAGACAGGGCAGGGGGAGTACTTC

abundance: .
d_gene: .
v_gene: TRBV28
j_gene: TRBJ2-1
CDR3aa: CASSFFLNEQFF
CDR3nt: TGTGCCAGCAGTTTTTTCCTTAATGAGCAGTTCTTC

abundance: .
d_gene: .
v_gene: TRBV6-1
j_gene: TRBJ2-2
CDR3aa: CASRLAVNTGELFF
CDR3nt: TGTGCCAGCAGATTAGCGGTTAACACCGGGGAGCTGTTTTTT

abundance: few
d_gene: .
v_gene: TRBV6-5
j_gene: TRBJ1-2
CDR3aa: CASSSPGGGHVGYTF
CDR3nt: TGTGCCAGCAGCTCCCCGGGGGGGGGCCATGTTGGCTACACCTTC

abundance: .
d_gene: .
v_gene: TRBV27
j_gene: TRBJ2-1
CDR3aa: CASSLGEDNEQFF
CDR3nt: TGTGCCAGCAGTTTAGGCGAAGACAATGAGCAGTTCTTC

abundance: .
d_gene: .
v_gene: TRBV10-2
j_gene: TRBJ2-1
CDR3aa: CASSDWGAYNEQFF
CDR3nt: TGCGCCAGCAGTGATTGGGGGGCCTACAATGAGCAGTTCTTC

abundance: .
d_gene: .
v_gene: TRBV4-3
j_gene: TRBJ2-3
CDR3aa: CASSQDSMTDTQYF
CDR3nt: TGCGCCAGCAGCCAAGATTCGATGACCGATACGCAGTATTTT

abundance: .
d_gene: .
v_gene: TRBV28
j_gene: TRBJ1-5
CDR3aa: CASSFSEQDYSNQPQHF
CDR3nt: TGTGCCAGCAGTTTTTCCGAACAGGATTATAGCAATCAGCCCCAGCATTTT

abundance: .
d_gene: TRBD2
v_gene: TRBV11-2
j_gene: TRBJ2-7
CDR3aa: CASSLTSGSVSYEQYF
CDR3nt: TGTGCCAGCAGCTTAACTAGCGGGAGTGTATCCTACGAGCAGTACTTC

abundance: .
d_gene: .
v_gene: TRBV12-2
j_gene: TRBJ2-4
CDR3aa: CASRSPLGQGDIQYF
CDR3nt: TGTGCAAGTCGCTCCCCCCTGGGACAGGGCGACATTCAGTACTTC

abundance: .
d_gene: .
v_gene: TRBV5-6
j_gene: TRBJ2-7
CDR3aa: CASSQKAREQYF
CDR3nt: TGTGCCAGCAGCCAGAAGGCCCGCGAGCAGTACTTC

abundance: once
d_gene: TRBD2
v_gene: TRBV19
j_gene: TRBJ2-7
CDR3aa: CASSGGLAGALRSYEQYF
CDR3nt: TGTGCCAGTAGCGGAGGACTAGCGGGAGCGCTTCGGTCCTACGAGCAGTACTTC

abundance: .
d_gene: .
v_gene: TRBV28
j_gene: TRBJ1-2
CDR3aa: CASMWQGVSGYTF
CDR3nt: TGTGCCAGCATGTGGCAGGGAGTCTCTGGCTACACCTTC

abundance: .
d_gene: TRBD2
v_gene: TRBV9
j_gene: TRBJ2-3
CDR3aa: CASSASGTSDADTQYF
CDR3nt: TGTGCCAGCAGCGCCTCCGGGACTAGCGATGCAGATACGCAGTATTTT

abundance: .
d_gene: TRBD1
v_gene: TRBV28
j_gene: TRBJ1-3
CDR3aa: CASSSGGTPIYF
CDR3nt: TGTGCCAGCAGTTCAGGGGGTACACCCATATATTTT

abundance: .
d_gene: .
v_gene: TRBV19
j_gene: TRBJ2-7
CDR3aa: CASSHWNFGDFGSSYEQYF
CDR3nt: TGTGCCAGTAGTCACTGGAACTTTGGGGACTTTGGGAGCTCCTACGAGCAGTACTTC

abundance: .
d_gene: .
v_gene: TRBV11-2
j_gene: TRBJ2-1
CDR3aa: CASSVGRSSYNEQFF
CDR3nt: TGTGCCAGCAGCGTAGGGAGGAGCTCCTACAATGAGCAGTTCTTC

abundance: .
d_gene: TRBD2
v_gene: TRBV30
j_gene: TRBJ2-1
CDR3aa: CAWRISSGDYNEQFF
CDR3nt: TGTGCCTGGAGGATAAGTAGCGGGGACTACAATGAGCAGTTCTTC

abundance: .
d_gene: TRBD1
v_gene: TRBV7-2
j_gene: TRBJ1-5
CDR3aa: CASSSQGQGAGQPQHF
CDR3nt: TGTGCCAGCAGCTCCCAGGGACAGGGGGCAGGACAGCCCCAGCATTTT

abundance: .
d_gene: TRBD1
v_gene: TRBV5-6
j_gene: TRBJ2-2
CDR3aa: CASSPGTVFSGELFF
CDR3nt: TGTGCCAGCAGCCCGGGGACAGTCTTTAGTGGGGAGCTGTTTTTT

abundance: .
d_gene: .
v_gene: TRBV29-1
j_gene: TRBJ2-3
CDR3aa: CSTRQSTDTQYF
CDR3nt: TGCAGCACCCGACAGAGCACAGATACGCAGTATTTT

abundance: few
d_gene: TRBD1
v_gene: TRBV4-3
j_gene: TRBJ1-1
CDR3aa: CASSQEPRQTGGGTEAFF
CDR3nt: TGCGCCAGCAGCCAAGAACCCCGACAAACAGGGGGGGGAACTGAAGCTTTCTTT

abundance: .
d_gene: .
v_gene: TRBV7-8
j_gene: TRBJ2-3
CDR3aa: CASSIRQLRADTQYF
CDR3nt: TGTGCCAGCAGCATCAGACAGCTAAGGGCAGATACGCAGTATTTT

abundance: .
d_gene: TRBD1
v_gene: TRBV19
j_gene: TRBJ1-4
CDR3aa: CASSMDQGAFNEKLFF
CDR3nt: TGTGCCAGTAGTATGGATCAGGGGGCTTTTAATGAAAAACTGTTTTTT

abundance: .
d_gene: .
v_gene: TRBV11-2
j_gene: TRBJ2-7
CDR3aa: CASSFYSGEQYF
CDR3nt: TGTGCCAGCAGCTTTTATTCTGGCGAGCAGTACTTC

abundance: .
d_gene: TRBD2
v_gene: TRBV5-8
j_gene: TRBJ2-5
CDR3aa: CASSQGTSGSGETQYF
CDR3nt: TGTGCCAGCAGCCAAGGGACTAGCGGGAGTGGGGAGACCCAGTACTTC

abundance: .
d_gene: TRBD2
v_gene: TRBV9
j_gene: TRBJ2-1
CDR3aa: CASSGQGLAVDNEQFF
CDR3nt: TGTGCCAGCAGCGGGCAAGGACTAGCGGTAGACAATGAGCAGTTCTTC

abundance: .
d_gene: .
v_gene: TRBV4-3
j_gene: TRBJ1-2
CDR3aa: CASSQDLGNGYTF
CDR3nt: TGCGCCAGCAGCCAAGATCTAGGGAACGGCTACACCTTC

abundance: .
d_gene: .
v_gene: TRBV29-1
j_gene: TRBJ2-1
CDR3aa: CSVEGAVLSYNEQFF
CDR3nt: TGCAGCGTTGAAGGGGCTGTACTTTCCTACAATGAGCAGTTCTTC

abundance: .
d_gene: TRBD2
v_gene: TRBV19
j_gene: TRBJ2-1
CDR3aa: CASSEEREMDNEQFF
CDR3nt: TGTGCCAGTAGTGAGGAGCGGGAGATGGACAATGAGCAGTTCTTC

abundance: .
d_gene: TRBD1
v_gene: TRBV7-2
j_gene: TRBJ2-4
CDR3aa: CASSSPPGQGNNIQYF
CDR3nt: TGTGCCAGCAGCTCGCCTCCGGGACAGGGAAACAACATTCAGTACTTC

abundance: .
d_gene: .
v_gene: TRBV7-9
j_gene: TRBJ2-3
CDR3aa: CASSLGPEGQYF
CDR3nt: TGTGCCAGCAGCTTAGGGCCGGAAGGGCAGTATTTT

abundance: .
d_gene: .
v_gene: TRBV15
j_gene: TRBJ1-1
CDR3aa: CATSKPLVTPGTTEAFF
CDR3nt: TGTGCCACCAGCAAACCCTTAGTAACCCCAGGGACCACTGAAGCTTTCTTT

abundance: .
d_gene: .
v_gene: TRBV28
j_gene: TRBJ1-4
CDR3aa: CASSFRTETNEKLFF
CDR3nt: TGTGCCAGCAGTTTCCGGACAGAAACTAATGAAAAACTGTTTTTT